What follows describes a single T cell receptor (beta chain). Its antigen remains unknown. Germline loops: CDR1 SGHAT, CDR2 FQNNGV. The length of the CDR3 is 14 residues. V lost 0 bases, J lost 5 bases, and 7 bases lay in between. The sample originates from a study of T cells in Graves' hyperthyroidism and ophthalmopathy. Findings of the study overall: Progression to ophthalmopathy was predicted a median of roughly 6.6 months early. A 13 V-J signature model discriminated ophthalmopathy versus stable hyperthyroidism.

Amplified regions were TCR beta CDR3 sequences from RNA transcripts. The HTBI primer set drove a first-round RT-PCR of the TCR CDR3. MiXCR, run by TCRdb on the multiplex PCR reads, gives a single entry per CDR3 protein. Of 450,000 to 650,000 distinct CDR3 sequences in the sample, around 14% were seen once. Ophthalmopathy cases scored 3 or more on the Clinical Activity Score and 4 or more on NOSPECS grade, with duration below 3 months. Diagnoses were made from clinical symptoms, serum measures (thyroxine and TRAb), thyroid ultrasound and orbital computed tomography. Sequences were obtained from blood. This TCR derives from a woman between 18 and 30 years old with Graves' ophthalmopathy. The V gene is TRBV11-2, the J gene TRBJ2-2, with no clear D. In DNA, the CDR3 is TGTGCCAGCAGCTTAGATTGGGGTACCGGGGAGCTGTTTTTT. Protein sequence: CASSLDWGTGELFF.